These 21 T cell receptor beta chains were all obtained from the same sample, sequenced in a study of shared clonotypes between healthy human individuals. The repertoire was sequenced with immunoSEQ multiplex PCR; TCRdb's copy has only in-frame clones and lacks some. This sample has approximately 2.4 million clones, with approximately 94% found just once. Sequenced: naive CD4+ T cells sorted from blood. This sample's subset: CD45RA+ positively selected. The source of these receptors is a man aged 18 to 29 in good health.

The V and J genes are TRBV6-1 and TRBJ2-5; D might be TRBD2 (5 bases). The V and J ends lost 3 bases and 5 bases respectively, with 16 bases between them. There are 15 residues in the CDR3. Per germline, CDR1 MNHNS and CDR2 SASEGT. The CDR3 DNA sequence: TGTGCCAGCAGTGACAACGTGGACTCCAGGGAGACCCAGTACTTC. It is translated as CASSDNVDSRETQYF.

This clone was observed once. CDR3 coding DNA: TGTGCCACCTCCGTCCGGGACTCCCTGGGTTCTAACGGTGAGCAGTTCTTC. Its translation is CATSVRDSLGSNGEQFF. J is TRBJ2-1 and V is TRBV19; TRBD2 is a possible D gene (6 bases). The CDR3 extends over 17 amino acids. Trimming cost V 10 bases and J 9 bases, with 31 bases left between them. Germline CDR1 reads LNHDA; CDR2 reads SQIVND (reference sequence).

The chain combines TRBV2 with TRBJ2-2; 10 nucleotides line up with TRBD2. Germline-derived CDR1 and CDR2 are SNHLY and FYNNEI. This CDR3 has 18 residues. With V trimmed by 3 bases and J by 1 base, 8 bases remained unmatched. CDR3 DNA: TGTGCCAGCAGTGACTCGTGGGTAGCGGGGGGGAACACCGGGGAGCTGTTTTTT. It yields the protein CASSDSWVAGGNTGELFF. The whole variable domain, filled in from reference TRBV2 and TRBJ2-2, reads EPEVTQTPSHQVTQMGQEVILRCVPISNHLYFYWYRQILGQKVEFLVSFYNNEISEKSEIFDDQFSVERPDGSNFTLKIRSTKLEDSAMYFCASSDSWVAGGNTGELFFGEGSRLTVL.

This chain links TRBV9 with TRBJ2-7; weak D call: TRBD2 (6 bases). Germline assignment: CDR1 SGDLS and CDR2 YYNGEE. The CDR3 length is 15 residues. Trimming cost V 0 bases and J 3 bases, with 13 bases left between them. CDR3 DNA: TGTGCCAGCAGCGTAGGTTCCCAGGGAGGCTACGAGCAGTACTTC. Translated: CASSVGSQGGYEQYF.

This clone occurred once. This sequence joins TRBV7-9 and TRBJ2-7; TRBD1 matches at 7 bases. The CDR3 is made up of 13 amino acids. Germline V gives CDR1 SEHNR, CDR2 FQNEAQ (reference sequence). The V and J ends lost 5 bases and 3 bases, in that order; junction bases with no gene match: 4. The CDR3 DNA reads TGTGCCAGCAGCGGACAGGCTATCTACGAGCAGTACTTC. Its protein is CASSGQAIYEQYF.

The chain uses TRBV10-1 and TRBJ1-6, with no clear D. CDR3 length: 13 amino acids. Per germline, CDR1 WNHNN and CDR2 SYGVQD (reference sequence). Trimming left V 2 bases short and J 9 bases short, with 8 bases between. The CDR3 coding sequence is TGCGCCAGCAGTGAGAATTTAGCTTCACCCCTCCACTTT. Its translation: CASSENLASPLHF.

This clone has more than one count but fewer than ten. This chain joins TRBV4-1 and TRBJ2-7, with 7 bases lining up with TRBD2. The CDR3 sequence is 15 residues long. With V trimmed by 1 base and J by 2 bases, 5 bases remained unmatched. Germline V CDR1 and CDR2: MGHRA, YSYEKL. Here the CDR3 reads CASSQVERGAYEQYF. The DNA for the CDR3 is TGCGCCAGCAGCCAAGTGGAGCGGGGAGCCTACGAGCAGTACTTC.

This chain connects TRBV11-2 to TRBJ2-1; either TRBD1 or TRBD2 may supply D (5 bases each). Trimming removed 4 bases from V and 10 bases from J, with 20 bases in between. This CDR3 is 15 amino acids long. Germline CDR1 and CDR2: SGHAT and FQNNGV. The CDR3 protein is CASSSRETGGGEQFF. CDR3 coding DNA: TGTGCCAGCAGCTCCCGCGAGACTGGGGGTGGAGAGCAGTTCTTC. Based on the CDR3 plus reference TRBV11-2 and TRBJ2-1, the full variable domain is EAGVAQSPRYKIIEKRQSVAFWCNPISGHATLYWYQQILGQGPKLLIQFQNNGVVDDSQLPKDRFSAERLKGVDSTLKIQPAKLEDSAVYLCASSSRETGGGEQFFGPGTRLTVL.

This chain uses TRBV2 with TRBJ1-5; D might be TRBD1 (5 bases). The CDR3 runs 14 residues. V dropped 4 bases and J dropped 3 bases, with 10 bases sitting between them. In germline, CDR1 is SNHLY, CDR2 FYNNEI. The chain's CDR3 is CASSGDGYNQPQHF. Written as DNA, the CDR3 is TGTGCCAGCAGTGGGGACGGGTACAATCAGCCCCAGCATTTT.

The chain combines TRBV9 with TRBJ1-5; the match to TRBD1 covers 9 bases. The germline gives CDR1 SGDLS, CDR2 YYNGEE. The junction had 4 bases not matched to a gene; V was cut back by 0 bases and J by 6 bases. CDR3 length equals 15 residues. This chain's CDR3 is CASSVGDRVGQPQHF. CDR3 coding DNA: TGTGCCAGCAGCGTAGGGGACAGGGTCGGTCAGCCCCAGCATTTT.

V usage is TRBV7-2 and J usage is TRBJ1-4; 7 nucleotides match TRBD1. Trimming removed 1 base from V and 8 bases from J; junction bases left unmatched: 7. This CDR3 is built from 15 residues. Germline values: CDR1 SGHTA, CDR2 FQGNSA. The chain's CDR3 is CASSLVRDSYEKLFF. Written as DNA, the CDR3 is TGTGCCAGCAGCTTAGTTAGGGACAGCTACGAAAAACTGTTTTTT.

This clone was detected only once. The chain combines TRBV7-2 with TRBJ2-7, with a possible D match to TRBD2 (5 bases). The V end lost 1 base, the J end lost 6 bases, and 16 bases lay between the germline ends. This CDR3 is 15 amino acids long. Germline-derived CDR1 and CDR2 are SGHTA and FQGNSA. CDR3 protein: CASSLGENLGSEQYF. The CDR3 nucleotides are TGTGCCAGCAGCTTAGGGGAGAATTTGGGGAGCGAGCAGTACTTC.

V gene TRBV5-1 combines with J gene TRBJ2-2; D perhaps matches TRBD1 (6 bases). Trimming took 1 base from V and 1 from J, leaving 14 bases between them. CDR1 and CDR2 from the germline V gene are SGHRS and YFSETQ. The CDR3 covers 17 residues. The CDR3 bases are TGCGCCAGCAGCTTGACACCGGGACAAAAGAACACCGGGGAGCTGTTTTTT. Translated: CASSLTPGQKNTGELFF.

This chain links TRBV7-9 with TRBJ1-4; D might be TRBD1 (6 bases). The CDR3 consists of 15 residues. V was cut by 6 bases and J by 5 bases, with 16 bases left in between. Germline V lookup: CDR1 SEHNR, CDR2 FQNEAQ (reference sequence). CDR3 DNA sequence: TGTGCCAGCAGTCTTGGCCGGACAGTGAATGAAAAACTGTTTTTT. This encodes CASSLGRTVNEKLFF.

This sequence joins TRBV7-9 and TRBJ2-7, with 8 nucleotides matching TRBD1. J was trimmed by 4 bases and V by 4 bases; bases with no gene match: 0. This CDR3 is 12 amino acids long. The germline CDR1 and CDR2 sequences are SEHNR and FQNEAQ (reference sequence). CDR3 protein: CASSWTGYEQYF. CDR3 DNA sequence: TGTGCCAGCAGCTGGACAGGGTACGAGCAGTACTTC.

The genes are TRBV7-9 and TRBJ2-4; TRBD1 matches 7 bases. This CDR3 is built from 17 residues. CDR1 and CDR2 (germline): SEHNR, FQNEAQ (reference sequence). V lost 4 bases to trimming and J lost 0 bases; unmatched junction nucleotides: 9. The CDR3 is CASSSLDRALAKNIQYF. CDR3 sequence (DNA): TGTGCCAGCAGCTCCTTAGACAGGGCTTTAGCCAAAAACATTCAGTACTTC.

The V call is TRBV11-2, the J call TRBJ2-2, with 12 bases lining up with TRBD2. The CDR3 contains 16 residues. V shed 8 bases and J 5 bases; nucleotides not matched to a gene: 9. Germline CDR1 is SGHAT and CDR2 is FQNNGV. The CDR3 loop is CASSWGLAGGTGELFF. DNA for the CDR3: TGTGCCAGCTCCTGGGGTCTAGCGGGAGGGACCGGGGAGCTGTTTTTT.

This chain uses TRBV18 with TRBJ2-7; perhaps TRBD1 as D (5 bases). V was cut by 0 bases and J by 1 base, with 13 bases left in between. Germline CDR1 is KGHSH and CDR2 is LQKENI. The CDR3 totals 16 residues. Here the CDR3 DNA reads TGTGCCAGCTCACCACCGAACCAGGGTTGGTCCTACGAGCAGTACTTC. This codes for CASSPPNQGWSYEQYF.

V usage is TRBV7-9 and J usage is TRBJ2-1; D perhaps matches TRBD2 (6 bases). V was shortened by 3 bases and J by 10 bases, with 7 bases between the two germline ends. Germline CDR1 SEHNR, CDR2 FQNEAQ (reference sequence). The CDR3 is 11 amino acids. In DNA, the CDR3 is TGTGCCAGCAGCTTGGACTACGAGCAGTTCTTC. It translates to CASSLDYEQFF.

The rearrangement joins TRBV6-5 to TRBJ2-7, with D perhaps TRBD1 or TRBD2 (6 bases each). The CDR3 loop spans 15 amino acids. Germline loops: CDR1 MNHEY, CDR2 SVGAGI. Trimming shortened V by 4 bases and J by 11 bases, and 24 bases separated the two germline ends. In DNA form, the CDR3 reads TGTGCCAGCAGTTCCCCCTCCACAGGTTCGGGGGCCGAGTACTTC. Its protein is CASSSPSTGSGAEYF.

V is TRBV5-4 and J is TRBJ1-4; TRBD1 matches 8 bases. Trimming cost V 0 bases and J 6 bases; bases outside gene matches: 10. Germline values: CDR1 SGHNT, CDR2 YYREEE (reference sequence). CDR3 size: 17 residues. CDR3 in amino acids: CASSLAGRGQFDEKLFF. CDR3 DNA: TGTGCCAGCAGCTTGGCCGGCAGGGGGCAATTCGATGAAAAACTGTTTTTT.